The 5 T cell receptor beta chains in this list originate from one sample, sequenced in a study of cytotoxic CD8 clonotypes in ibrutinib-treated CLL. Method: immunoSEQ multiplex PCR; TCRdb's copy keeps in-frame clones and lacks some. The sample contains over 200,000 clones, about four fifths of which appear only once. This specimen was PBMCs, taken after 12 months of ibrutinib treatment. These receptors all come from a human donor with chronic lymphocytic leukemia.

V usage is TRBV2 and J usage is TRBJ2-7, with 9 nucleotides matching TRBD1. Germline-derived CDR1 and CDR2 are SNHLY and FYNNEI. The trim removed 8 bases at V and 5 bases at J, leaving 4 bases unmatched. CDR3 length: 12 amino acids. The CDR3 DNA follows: TGTGCCAGCTACAGGGGGCTGAACGAGCAGTACTTC. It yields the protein CASYRGLNEQYF.

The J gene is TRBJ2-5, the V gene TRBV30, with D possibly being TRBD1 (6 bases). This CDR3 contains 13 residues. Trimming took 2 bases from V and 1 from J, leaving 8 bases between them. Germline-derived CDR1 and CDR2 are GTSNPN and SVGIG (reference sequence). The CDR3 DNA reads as TGTGCCTGGAGTAGGGGGTTCCAAGAGACCCAGTACTTC. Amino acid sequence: CAWSRGFQETQYF. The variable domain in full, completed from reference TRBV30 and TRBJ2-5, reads SQTIHQWPATLVQPVGSPLSLECTVEGTSNPNLYWYRQAAGRGLQLLFYSVGIGQISSEVPQNLSASRPQDRQFILSSKKLLLSDSGFYLCAWSRGFQETQYFGPGTRLLVL.

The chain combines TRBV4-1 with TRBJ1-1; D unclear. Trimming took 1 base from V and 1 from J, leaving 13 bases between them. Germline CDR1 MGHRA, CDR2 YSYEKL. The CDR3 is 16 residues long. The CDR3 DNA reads TGCGCCAGCAGCCAAGGTTCCGGGGAGGGGAACACTGAAGCTTTCTTT. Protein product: CASSQGSGEGNTEAFF.

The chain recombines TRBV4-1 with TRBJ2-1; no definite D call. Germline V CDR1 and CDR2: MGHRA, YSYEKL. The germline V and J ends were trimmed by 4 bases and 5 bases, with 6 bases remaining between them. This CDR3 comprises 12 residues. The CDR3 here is CASSRTNNEQFF. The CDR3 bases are TGCGCCAGCAGCCGGACCAACAATGAGCAGTTCTTC.

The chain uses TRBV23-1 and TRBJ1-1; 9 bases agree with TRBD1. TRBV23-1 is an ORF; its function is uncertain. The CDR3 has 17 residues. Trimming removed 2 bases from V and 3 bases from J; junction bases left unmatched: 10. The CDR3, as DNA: TGCGCCAGCAGTCAAAGAAGGACAGGGGATCGGTACACTGAAGCTTTCTTT. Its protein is CASSQRRTGDRYTEAFF.